The 30 T cell receptor beta chains reported below all come from one sample, sequenced in a study of shared clonotypes between healthy human individuals. Sequencing used immunoSEQ multiplex PCR; TCRdb keeps in-frame clones, though not all of them. The sample has approximately 1.4 million clones, 95% to 99% seen once. The specimen was naive CD4+ T cells sorted from blood. Subset in this sample: CD45RA+ positively selected. The source of these receptors is a man aged 30 to 39 in good health.

J is TRBJ1-2 and V is TRBV14; D is uncertain. This CDR3 comprises 17 residues. Trimming took off 0 bases at V and 11 bases at J, with 25 bases between the two ends. Looked up from germline, CDR1 is SGHDN and CDR2 is FVKESK. This CDR3 is CASSQDLESRTTSVYTF. The CDR3 DNA follows: TGTGCCAGCAGCCAAGATCTGGAAAGTAGGACTACCTCCGTGTACACCTTC.

V is TRBV20-1 and J is TRBJ2-5; D is perhaps TRBD1 (5 bases). Trimming cost V 2 bases and J 6 bases, with 7 bases left between them. The CDR3 covers 11 residues. Germline assignment: CDR1 DFQATT and CDR2 SNEGSKA (reference sequence). The CDR3 is CSARMGQTQYF. In DNA, the CDR3 is TGCAGTGCTAGAATGGGGCAGACCCAGTACTTC.

Concerning this clone itself: The junction departs from the called germline gene at one end, perhaps through a read error. V usage is TRBV7-7 and J usage is TRBJ2-1; 13 nucleotides agree with TRBD2. The CDR3 covers 15 residues. Germline CDR1 reads SSHAT; CDR2 reads FNYEAQ (reference sequence). The CDR3 DNA is TGTGCTAGCAGCTCCGGACTAGCGGGAGTCTATGAGCAGTTCTTC. This codes for CASSSGLAGVYEQFF.

CDR3 in amino acids: CASSLLAGGRADTQYF. DNA for the CDR3: TGTGCCAGCAGCTTGCTAGCGGGAGGGAGAGCAGATACGCAGTATTTT. The J gene is TRBJ2-3, the V gene TRBV5-6; 12 bases match TRBD2. CDR1 and CDR2 from the germline V gene are SGHDT and YYEEEE. The CDR3 loop spans 16 amino acids. V lost 1 base and J lost 4; bases outside the gene matches: 4.

This chain uses TRBV7-3 with TRBJ2-7; 9 nucleotides align to TRBD2. The CDR3 has 16 residues. Germline V gene data show CDR1 as SGHTA and CDR2 as FQGTGA. V lost 5 bases and J lost 3; bases outside the gene matches: 11. CDR3 residues: CASSPQRVTSGYEQYF. CDR3 coding DNA: TGTGCCAGCAGCCCCCAGCGGGTGACTAGCGGCTACGAGCAGTACTTC.

This chain connects TRBV2 to TRBJ2-7; possible D gene TRBD2, 6 bases. Deletions cut 1 base from V and 4 bases from J, with 11 bases between. This CDR3 contains 14 residues. In germline, CDR1 is SNHLY, CDR2 FYNNEI. The CDR3 nucleotides are TGTGCCAGCAGTGAAGGGCTCGCGGGATACGAGCAGTACTTC. This codes for CASSEGLAGYEQYF.

This clone was seen just once. The gene calls are TRBV28 and TRBJ2-7; TRBD2 matches 9 bases. This CDR3 spans 15 amino acids. The V gene's germline CDR1 is MDHEN and CDR2 SYDVKM. The V gene end was trimmed by 5 bases and the J gene end by 5 bases; junction bases not matched to a gene: 10. The CDR3 protein is CASSIIAGAGHEQYF. CDR3 DNA: TGTGCCAGCAGTATTATAGCGGGAGCTGGGCACGAGCAGTACTTC.

This sequence joins TRBV9 and TRBJ2-1; 10 bases fit TRBD1. This CDR3 is 16 amino acids long. Looked up from germline, CDR1 is SGDLS and CDR2 is YYNGEE. J lost 2 bases, V lost 3 bases, and 5 bases had no gene match. DNA of the CDR3: TGTGCCAGCAGCGCCAGACAGGGGGCCCCCTACAATGAGCAGTTCTTC. It codes for CASSARQGAPYNEQFF. The full variable domain, in which reference TRBV9 and TRBJ2-1 provide the parts outside the CDR3, is DSGVTQTPKHLITATGQRVTLRCSPRSGDLSVYWYQQSLDQGLQFLIQYYNGEERAKGNILERFSAQQFPDLHSELNLSSLELGDSALYFCASSARQGAPYNEQFFGPGTRLTVL.

This chain joins TRBV7-9 and TRBJ1-2, with no clear D. The CDR3 runs to 15 residues. From germline, CDR1 is SEHNR and CDR2 FQNEAQ (reference sequence). V lost 4 bases to trimming and J lost 1 base, with 13 bases between them. CDR3 sequence: CASSSFVSFNYGYTF. In nucleotides, the CDR3 is TGTGCCAGCAGCTCCTTTGTCTCGTTTAACTATGGCTACACCTTC.

This rearrangement joins TRBV19 to TRBJ2-1; 10 bases agree with TRBD2. The CDR3 length is 16 residues. With V trimmed by 4 bases and J by 8 bases, 11 bases remained unmatched. Germline CDR1 LNHDA, CDR2 SQIVND (reference sequence). The CDR3 here is CASSTHASGSPYEQFF. CDR3 sequence (DNA): TGTGCCAGTAGTACACATGCTAGCGGGAGTCCCTATGAGCAGTTCTTC.

This clone was recorded once. The V gene is TRBV19, the J gene TRBJ1-4; 11 bases agree with TRBD1. The trim removed 7 bases at V and 2 bases at J, leaving 6 bases unmatched. The CDR3 has 16 residues. CDR1 is LNHDA and CDR2 is SQIVND in the germline V gene (reference sequence). CDR3: CASTLDRGHTNEKLFF. CDR3 in DNA: TGTGCCAGTACCCTGGACAGGGGGCATACTAATGAAAAACTGTTTTTT.

Worth noting for this clone: The sample has other DNA sequences that encode this CDR3 too. The chain is built from TRBV30 and TRBJ1-1; D gene uncertain. Germline CDR1 GTSNPN, CDR2 SVGIG (reference sequence). V lost 2 bases, J lost 0 bases, and 7 bases lay in between. The CDR3 has 13 residues. CDR3 nucleotides: TGTGCCTGGAGTCCGGGCTTGAACACTGAAGCTTTCTTT. Translating gives CAWSPGLNTEAFF.

This clone was counted once. V is TRBV14 and J is TRBJ2-3; D call uncertain. The CDR3 loop spans 14 amino acids. Germline CDR1 reads SGHDN; CDR2 reads FVKESK. Trimming cost V 1 base and J 9 bases, with 14 bases left between them. The CDR3 is CASSQVKIQATQYF. Written as DNA, the CDR3 is TGTGCCAGCAGCCAAGTAAAAATCCAGGCGACGCAGTATTTT.

This chain joins TRBV5-1 and TRBJ1-2; a weak D match, TRBD1 (6 bases). Looked up from germline, CDR1 is SGHRS and CDR2 is YFSETQ. V was pared by 1 base and J by 8 bases, with 12 bases between. The CDR3 is made up of 13 amino acids. CDR3 DNA: TGCGCCAGCAGCTTGAGTGGGGGGCGCGGCTACACCTTC. Amino acid sequence: CASSLSGGRGYTF. Drawing the rest from reference TRBV5-1 and TRBJ1-2, the complete variable domain is KAGVTQTPRYLIKTRGQQVTLSCSPISGHRSVSWYQQTPGQGLQFLFEYFSETQRNKGNFPGRFSGRQFSNSRSEMNVSTLELGDSALYLCASSLSGGRGYTFGSGTRLTVV.

This chain joins TRBV5-1 and TRBJ2-3; D ambiguous. The CDR3 spans 14 residues. Trimming took off 2 bases at V and 2 bases at J, with 9 bases between the two ends. Germline CDR1 and CDR2: SGHRS and YFSETQ. CDR3 amino acids: CASSFYSNTDTQYF. The CDR3 DNA is TGCGCCAGCAGCTTTTATTCAAACACAGATACGCAGTATTTT.

CDR3 region: CASSLRGKETQYF. The CDR3, as DNA: TGTGCCAGCTCACTAAGGGGAAAAGAGACCCAGTACTTC. V gene TRBV18 combines with J gene TRBJ2-5; D is possibly TRBD1 (5 bases). Germline V gene sequence: CDR1 KGHSH, CDR2 LQKENI. The CDR3 runs 13 residues. Trimming took 4 bases from V and 3 from J, leaving 9 bases between them.

This clone showed up just once. The rearrangement uses TRBV5-5 and TRBJ2-3, with TRBD2 matching over 10 bases. The V gene's germline CDR1 is SGHKS and CDR2 YYEKEE (reference sequence). Trimming removed 4 bases from V and 1 base from J; junction bases left unmatched: 3. The CDR3 covers 15 residues. The CDR3 coding sequence is TGTGCCAGCAGCCCACTAGCGGGGCGCACAGATACGCAGTATTTT. It translates to CASSPLAGRTDTQYF.

With respect to this clone: The junction departs from germline at one end; a sequencing error may be responsible. This chain uses TRBV10-3 with TRBJ2-1; D unresolved. This CDR3 has 14 residues. Germline values: CDR1 ENHRY, CDR2 SYGVKD. This chain's CDR3 is CAIRDESSYNEQFF. The DNA of the CDR3 is TGTGCCATCCGTGACGAAAGCTCCTACAATGAGCAGTTCTTC.

V and J are TRBV11-3 and TRBJ2-2; D gene ambiguous. The CDR3 consists of 15 residues. Germline-derived CDR1 and CDR2 are SGHNT and YENEEA. V was trimmed by 5 bases and J by 0 bases, leaving 10 bases between them. CDR3 nucleotide sequence: TGTGCCAGCAGCCCGACCCCCGCGAACACCGGGGAGCTGTTTTTT. This translates into CASSPTPANTGELFF.

This rearrangement joins TRBV29-1 to TRBJ2-5, with TRBD2 identical over 7 bases. J lost 5 bases, V lost 7 bases, and 7 bases had no gene match. This CDR3 contains 12 residues. CDR1 and CDR2 from the germline V gene are SQVTM and ANQGSEA. The DNA for the CDR3 is TGCAGCGCCCCAGTCGGGGGGGAGACCCAGTACTTC. Protein: CSAPVGGETQYF.

This clone has only one observation. The rearrangement links TRBV11-2 to TRBJ2-2, with D perhaps matching TRBD1 (8 bases). This CDR3 spans 15 amino acids. Trimming removed 5 bases at V and 6 bases at J, with 16 bases between. CDR1 and CDR2 from the germline V gene are SGHAT and FQNNGV. The DNA for the CDR3 is TGTGCCAGCAGCCCTTGGACAGGGAGGGCCGGGGAGCTGTTTTTT. Protein sequence: CASSPWTGRAGELFF.

The chain combines TRBV4-3 with TRBJ2-3, with 10 bases lining up with TRBD2. Trimming at V came to 1 base and at J to 6 bases, leaving 7 bases not matched to a gene. Germline V lookup: CDR1 LGHNA, CDR2 YSLEER. This CDR3 has 16 residues. CDR3 DNA: TGCGCCAGCAGCCAAGGAAGCGGGAGGGCCCCTGATACGCAGTATTTT. Its translation is CASSQGSGRAPDTQYF.

V usage is TRBV11-2 and J usage is TRBJ2-7; 8 bases map to TRBD2. Per the germline V gene, CDR1 is SGHAT and CDR2 is FQNNGV. The CDR3 length is 14 residues. Trimming removed 7 bases from V and 2 bases from J; junction bases left unmatched: 7. CDR3 sequence reads: CASNPGGAAYEQYF. The CDR3 DNA sequence: TGTGCCAGCAACCCCGGGGGGGCGGCCTACGAGCAGTACTTC. Full variable domain (remainder filled in from reference TRBV11-2 and TRBJ2-7): EAGVAQSPRYKIIEKRQSVAFWCNPISGHATLYWYQQILGQGPKLLIQFQNNGVVDDSQLPKDRFSAERLKGVDSTLKIQPAKLEDSAVYLCASNPGGAAYEQYFGPGTRLTVT.

The chain is built from TRBV11-2 and TRBJ2-7, with unresolved D. The V and J ends lost 8 bases and 3 bases respectively, with 5 bases between them. Germline V gives CDR1 SGHAT, CDR2 FQNNGV. The CDR3 contains 10 residues. CDR3 sequence (DNA): TGTGCCAGCGGAAACTACGAGCAGTACTTC. Translating it yields CASGNYEQYF. The variable domain in full, with the rest retrieved from reference TRBV11-2 and TRBJ2-7, is EAGVAQSPRYKIIEKRQSVAFWCNPISGHATLYWYQQILGQGPKLLIQFQNNGVVDDSQLPKDRFSAERLKGVDSTLKIQPAKLEDSAVYLCASGNYEQYFGPGTRLTVT.

The chain combines TRBV29-1 with TRBJ1-2, with a tentative D call TRBD1 (5 bases). The germline V gene has CDR1 SQVTM and CDR2 ANQGSEA. V was cut by 4 bases and J by 0 bases, with 18 bases left in between. The CDR3 length is 16 residues. This chain's CDR3 is CSVVGSGAGANYGYTF. CDR3 DNA sequence: TGCAGCGTTGTGGGGTCGGGAGCGGGGGCTAACTATGGCTACACCTTC.

The chain carries TRBV16 and TRBJ1-2; no clear D. Germline CDR1 and CDR2: KGHSY and FQNENV. With 1 base removed from V and 8 bases from J, the gap between germline ends came to 8 bases. This CDR3 is built from 12 residues. In DNA form, the CDR3 reads TGTGCCAGCAGCCAATTGGGGAAAGGCTACACCTTC. It translates to CASSQLGKGYTF.

The V call is TRBV30, the J call TRBJ1-2; TRBD1 agrees at 9 bases. Germline values: CDR1 GTSNPN, CDR2 SVGIG (reference sequence). This CDR3 is built from 13 residues. V was pared by 5 bases and J by 7 bases, with 8 bases of the junction left unmatched. The CDR3 protein is CAWVMDRGRGYTF. CDR3 bases: TGTGCCTGGGTGATGGACAGGGGACGTGGCTACACCTTC.

The chain recombines TRBV19 with TRBJ2-1; 9 positions match TRBD2. The junction had 4 bases not matched to a gene; V was cut back by 7 bases and J by 0 bases. The germline V gene has CDR1 LNHDA and CDR2 SQIVND (reference sequence). The CDR3 spans 15 residues. CDR3 sequence reads: CASNPAGGSYNEQFF. CDR3 sequence (DNA): TGTGCCAGTAACCCAGCGGGAGGCTCCTACAATGAGCAGTTCTTC.

The chain employs TRBV28 and TRBJ1-4; tentative D call: TRBD1 (6 bases). The CDR3 is 16 residues long. CDR1 is MDHEN, CDR2 SYDVKM, per germline. Trimming took off 3 bases at V and 1 base at J, with 12 bases between the two ends. Written as DNA, the CDR3 is TGTGCCAGCAGTTTGATCTGGGGGCGAACTAATGAAAAACTGTTTTTT. Amino acid sequence: CASSLIWGRTNEKLFF.

This sequence joins TRBV27 and TRBJ2-7; 7 bases map to TRBD1. With V trimmed by 8 bases and J by 2 bases, 15 bases remained unmatched. Germline values: CDR1 MNHEY, CDR2 SMNVEV (reference sequence). The CDR3 contains 16 residues. CDR3 nucleotides: TGTGCCAGCTCCAACAGGGGCCTAAAGTTTCCCTACGAGCAGTACTTC. Its protein is CASSNRGLKFPYEQYF.